Listed below are T cell receptor beta chains from one sample, sequenced in a study of blood T cell repertoires in COVID-19. Here immunoSEQ multiplex PCR was the method, and the copy in TCRdb shows in-frame clones only, minus some. This sample has about 150,000 clones; 60% to 85% occur once, and the top ten carry 16%. Sequencing was carried out using peripheral blood. The receptors shown here come from a man between 45 and 60 years old with acute or convalescent COVID-19. Both conserved end residues are part of each CDR3. Each record gives: clone size, V gene, J gene, CDR3 protein. Some rows have no size entry. The others give once, few or many, or a class for an expanded clone.

clone size: -
V gene: TRBV4-1
J gene: TRBJ2-1
CDR3 protein: CASSLTTSGFNNEQFF

clone size: -
V gene: TRBV11-2
J gene: TRBJ1-1
CDR3 protein: CASSSPRGRTEAFF

clone size: -
V gene: TRBV6-6
J gene: TRBJ1-2
CDR3 protein: CASSWAKQANYGYTF

clone size: -
V gene: TRBV20-1
J gene: TRBJ1-2
CDR3 protein: CSASITGGGYTF

clone size: -
V gene: TRBV10-3
J gene: TRBJ2-7
CDR3 protein: CAIRDQRGGAYEQYF

clone size: -
V gene: TRBV5-5
J gene: TRBJ2-6
CDR3 protein: CASSWSGFGGANVLTF

clone size: -
V gene: TRBV9
J gene: TRBJ2-2
CDR3 protein: CASSVASPGDLNTGELFF

clone size: -
V gene: TRBV3-1/TRBV3-2
J gene: TRBJ1-5
CDR3 protein: CASSHRQGNQPQHF

clone size: -
V gene: TRBV7-8
J gene: TRBJ2-7
CDR3 protein: CASSLDGKGQGHYEQYF

clone size: -
V gene: TRBV7-6
J gene: TRBJ2-3
CDR3 protein: CASSPGLAGTTDTQYF

clone size: -
V gene: TRBV28
J gene: TRBJ1-5
CDR3 protein: CASSPIDSNQPQHF

clone size: few
V gene: TRBV3-1/TRBV3-2
J gene: TRBJ1-4
CDR3 protein: CASSQVVEKLFF

clone size: -
V gene: TRBV30
J gene: TRBJ1-5
CDR3 protein: CAWSIGLLSNQPQHF

clone size: -
V gene: TRBV12-2
J gene: TRBJ1-6
CDR3 protein: CASRFLAAPLHF

clone size: -
V gene: TRBV10-1
J gene: TRBJ1-2
CDR3 protein: CASSRDRDGYTF

clone size: -
V gene: TRBV11-2
J gene: TRBJ2-2
CDR3 protein: CASSLVAGLNTGELFF

clone size: once
V gene: TRBV11-2
J gene: TRBJ2-7
CDR3 protein: CASRKLAGTYEQYF

clone size: -
V gene: TRBV27
J gene: TRBJ1-4
CDR3 protein: CASSFSRGKNEKLFF

clone size: -
V gene: TRBV19
J gene: TRBJ2-5
CDR3 protein: CASSIVGYYRQETQYF

clone size: -
V gene: TRBV28
J gene: TRBJ2-1
CDR3 protein: CASSFFDNEQFF

clone size: -
V gene: TRBV5-1
J gene: TRBJ1-6
CDR3 protein: CASSLAGQGASNSPLHF

clone size: -
V gene: TRBV5-4
J gene: TRBJ1-1
CDR3 protein: CASLGGSPYEAFF

clone size: -
V gene: TRBV19
J gene: TRBJ2-2
CDR3 protein: CASISNTGELFF

clone size: -
V gene: TRBV5-8
J gene: TRBJ1-6
CDR3 protein: CASSSDYGTRGSGNSPLHF

clone size: -
V gene: TRBV5-1
J gene: TRBJ1-2
CDR3 protein: CASSFIKDRNHPNYGYTF

clone size: -
V gene: TRBV7-2
J gene: TRBJ2-1
CDR3 protein: CASSLVKGDEQFF

clone size: -
V gene: TRBV19
J gene: TRBJ1-4
CDR3 protein: CASSRAGTNEKLFF

clone size: -
V gene: TRBV20-1
J gene: TRBJ1-1
CDR3 protein: CSAGLNTEAFF

clone size: -
V gene: TRBV5-1
J gene: TRBJ1-1
CDR3 protein: CASSRQTSNTEAFF

clone size: few
V gene: TRBV5-5
J gene: TRBJ1-1
CDR3 protein: CASSLVSGSTEAFF

clone size: few
V gene: TRBV9
J gene: TRBJ2-2
CDR3 protein: CASSVVSNTGELFF

clone size: -
V gene: TRBV2
J gene: TRBJ2-1
CDR3 protein: CASRPPSGGPLEQFF

clone size: -
V gene: TRBV9
J gene: TRBJ2-5
CDR3 protein: CASSVDPLRTSGSYQETQYF

clone size: once
V gene: TRBV19
J gene: TRBJ1-4
CDR3 protein: CASSPGDRGQGEKLFF

clone size: -
V gene: TRBV15
J gene: TRBJ1-2
CDR3 protein: CATSRGIGGYGYTF

clone size: many
V gene: TRBV4-1
J gene: TRBJ1-5
CDR3 protein: CASSQGSARGFNQPQHF

clone size: -
V gene: TRBV7-9
J gene: TRBJ1-3
CDR3 protein: CASSLDRGNTIYF

clone size: few
V gene: TRBV18
J gene: TRBJ2-7
CDR3 protein: CASSPKDRGLYEQYF

clone size: -
V gene: TRBV6-4
J gene: TRBJ2-1
CDR3 protein: CASSDSAGTGGNEQFF

clone size: -
V gene: TRBV19
J gene: TRBJ2-1
CDR3 protein: CASSIRGPYNEQFF

clone size: -
V gene: TRBV27
J gene: TRBJ1-5
CDR3 protein: CASSARGQGGWPQHF

clone size: -
V gene: TRBV20-1
J gene: TRBJ1-2
CDR3 protein: CSVQGGYGYTF

clone size: once
V gene: TRBV28
J gene: TRBJ2-2
CDR3 protein: CASSRVAGGSTGELFF

clone size: -
V gene: TRBV2
J gene: TRBJ1-6
CDR3 protein: CASSGYRVGNSPLHF

clone size: -
V gene: TRBV9
J gene: TRBJ2-5
CDR3 protein: CASSVEGSGGPNVETQYF

clone size: once
V gene: TRBV19
J gene: TRBJ1-6
CDR3 protein: CASSIAGSEFSPLHF

clone size: -
V gene: TRBV10-3
J gene: TRBJ2-3
CDR3 protein: CAIRGLPKRYTDTQYF

clone size: -
V gene: TRBV5-5
J gene: TRBJ1-5
CDR3 protein: CASSLAGASNQPQHF